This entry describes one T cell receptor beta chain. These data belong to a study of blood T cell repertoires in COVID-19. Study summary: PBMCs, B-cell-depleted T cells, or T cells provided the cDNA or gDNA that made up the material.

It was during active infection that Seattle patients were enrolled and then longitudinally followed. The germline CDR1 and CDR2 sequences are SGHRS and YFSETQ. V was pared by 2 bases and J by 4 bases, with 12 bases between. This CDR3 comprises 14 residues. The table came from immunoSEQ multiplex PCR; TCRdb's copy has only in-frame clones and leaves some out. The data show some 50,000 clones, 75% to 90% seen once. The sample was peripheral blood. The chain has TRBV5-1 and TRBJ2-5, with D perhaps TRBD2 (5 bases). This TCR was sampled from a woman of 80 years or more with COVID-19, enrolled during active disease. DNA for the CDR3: TGCGCCAGCAGCTTTTCGATAGGGAGAGAGACCCAGTACTTC. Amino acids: CASSFSIGRETQYF.